This T cell receptor beta chain was documented in a study of glioma-infiltrating T cells. Findings and caveats of the study: Tissue-blood divergence was below expectation in non-neoplastic patients, above in gliomas. CDR3 overlap between tissue and blood was very small.

The CDR3 covers 12 residues. The germline V gene encodes CDR1 LNHDA and CDR2 SQIVND (reference sequence). The germline V and J ends were trimmed by 8 bases and 9 bases, with 14 bases remaining between them. Amplification of TCR alpha and beta CDR3 regions from RNA used iRepertoire nested multiplex PCR. Input was 100-400 ng of tissue mRNA or PBMC total RNA. TCRdb reanalysed the multiplex PCR reads using MiXCR and keeps one entry per CDR3 protein. The top ten clones hold about an eighth of a sample with roughly 20,000 distinct CDR3 sequences, approximately 25% of them seen once. About this clonotype: As yet, its antigen is unknown.

The specimen was glioma tissue, nonneoplastic brain tissue, or PBMCs (not recorded which). This TCR was sampled from a human donor with low-grade glioma or glioblastoma, undergoing nonglioma brain surgery, or in good health (not recorded which). This chain links TRBV19 with TRBJ1-5; D gene ambiguous. This chain's CDR3 is CASEVLGLPQHF. The DNA for the CDR3 is TGTGCCAGTGAAGTCTTGGGGTTGCCCCAGCATTTT.